This TCR beta chain comes out of a study of neoadjuvant anti-PD-1 for oral cavity cancer. Study details: Patients without progression got a fourth dose around day 43.

Germline values: CDR1 MNHNS, CDR2 SASEGT. The ends lost 2 bases at V and 7 bases at J; junction bases unmatched: 17. The CDR3 spans 19 residues. The table came from immunoSEQ multiplex PCR; TCRdb's copy has only in-frame clones and leaves some out. The sample holds roughly 10,000 clones, around 65% seen once. This clone appeared once. Stated time point: after neoadjuvant nivolumab, at surgical resection. The V call is TRBV6-1, the J call TRBJ2-5; 12 positions match TRBD2. The source was tumor tissue, collected after nivolumab (anti-PD-1) treatment. This TCR was sampled from a person aged 35-79 years with oral cavity squamous cell carcinoma. The CDR3 nucleotides read TGTGCCAGCAGTGAATTGGTGGTGACTAGCGGGAGCAGGCGGGCGACCCAGTACTTC. The encoded protein is CASSELVVTSGSRRATQYF.